The entry below describes one T cell receptor beta chain. Its antigen remains unidentified. The sample holds no much larger clone one base away, and base qualities are not on file. CDR1 and CDR2 are drawn from the germline V gene: SGHTA, FQGNSA. Compared with germline, V lacks 5 bases and J lacks 6 bases; bases without a gene match: 4. Counted from cysteine to phenylalanine, this CDR3 has 13 amino acids. Of the read, only the CDR3 DNA is kept; its 39 bases are in frame from base 1. These data originate in a study of chronic HIV infection and antiretroviral therapy (dated by TCRdb to between 2015 and 2017). Libraries were prepared through 5' RACE. The sequencer listed for this sample is Illumina MiSeq. TCRdb took the public reads, trimmed them with fastp at Q25, ran MiXCR for clone calling and kept in-frame beta chains. Merged by CDR3 protein, the rows form single entries marked with the most common genes and DNA. This sample holds more than 40,000 distinct CDR3 sequences; under 20% were observed only once. The ten largest clones add up to approximately 3% of the sample.

The chain links TRBV7-2 with TRBJ2-1; 7 bases in between match TRBD1. This TCR was sampled from an adult who had HIV and had not received antiretroviral therapy, or was an uninfected healthy control (not recorded which). The sample comprised peripheral blood. The DNA sequence is TGTGCCAGCAGCACGACAGGGACCAATGAGCAGTTCTTC. Its amino acids are CASSTTGTNEQFF.